A selection of T cell receptor beta chains follows, all from one sample in a study of shared clonotypes between healthy human individuals. Assay: immunoSEQ multiplex PCR; the TCRdb copy retains only in-frame clones and omits some. Altogether 640,000 or so clones are present, more than 70% being singletons, with the ten largest covering approximately 1.8%. The sample consisted of memory CD4+ T cells sorted from blood. These receptors were obtained from a woman aged 25 to 45 in good health. Each CDR3 is given with its conserved first and last residue. The order of the fields is J gene, CDR3 length, clone size, V gene, D gene, CDR3 protein, CDR3 DNA. The D gene is left open where the match is weak. Not every row has a clone size; where given, it reads once, few, many or a size class.

TRBJ1-2 14 - TRBV28 - CASSSPTANYGYTF TGTGCCAGCAGTTCACCGACAGCTAACTATGGCTACACCTTC
TRBJ1-2 13 - TRBV7-2 - CASSPGWGYGYTF TGTGCCAGCAGCCCCGGGTGGGGCTATGGCTACACCTTC
TRBJ2-1 15 - TRBV5-1 - CASSPDSASYNEQFF TGCGCCAGCAGCCCGGACTCAGCTTCCTACAATGAGCAGTTCTTC
TRBJ2-3 10 few TRBV20-1 - CSVDSFTQYF TGCAGTGTCGACTCCTTTACGCAGTATTTT
TRBJ2-7 15 - TRBV10-3 - CAITRETGVGGEQYF TGTGCAATCACAAGGGAAACAGGCGTTGGAGGCGAGCAGTACTTC
TRBJ2-1 13 once TRBV11-2 - CASSLDRSNEQFF TGTGCCAGCAGCTTAGATCGGAGTAATGAGCAGTTCTTC
TRBJ2-1 14 - TRBV5-1 - CASSVASSYNEQFF TGCGCCAGCAGCGTAGCCAGCTCCTACAATGAGCAGTTCTTC
TRBJ1-3 18 - TRBV9 - CASSPSVGFSSTGNTIYF TGTGCCAGCAGCCCTAGTGTTGGATTTTCGTCAACTGGAAACACCATATATTTT
TRBJ2-2 13 - TRBV10-3 - CAISEQGTGELFF TGTGCCATCAGTGAGCAGGGGACCGGGGAGCTGTTTTTT
TRBJ2-7 15 - TRBV9 - CASSVAPDRFYEQYF TGTGCCAGCAGCGTAGCCCCGGACAGATTTTACGAGCAGTACTTC
TRBJ2-5 14 - TRBV10-3 TRBD2 CAIRATSGEETQYF TGTGCCATCAGAGCGACTAGCGGAGAAGAGACCCAGTACTTC
TRBJ2-1 15 few TRBV6-6 TRBD1 CASSYSGQTRNEQFF TGTGCCAGCAGTTACTCGGGACAGACTCGTAATGAGCAGTTCTTC
TRBJ2-6 16 - TRBV28 - CASTQTSPSGANVLTF TGTGCCAGCACCCAGACATCACCCTCTGGGGCCAACGTCCTGACTTTC
TRBJ1-1 11 once TRBV5-4 - CASSFQGATFF TGTGCCAGCAGCTTTCAAGGGGCCACTTTCTTT
TRBJ1-2 14 few TRBV4-2 - CASSQDWTTDGYTF TGTGCCAGCAGCCAAGATTGGACAACTGACGGCTACACCTTC
TRBJ2-1 15 - TRBV5-1 - CASSLWGHEGHEQFF TGCGCCAGCAGCCTCTGGGGACACGAGGGACATGAGCAGTTCTTC
TRBJ1-2 12 - TRBV7-9 - CASSTTDYGYTF TGTGCCAGCAGCACTACAGACTATGGCTACACCTTC
TRBJ1-4 15 - TRBV5-1 TRBD1 CASSLQGAANEKLFF TGCGCCAGCAGCCTACAGGGGGCGGCTAATGAAAAACTGTTTTTT
TRBJ2-1 15 - TRBV7-8 TRBD2 CASSLSGSTYNEQFF TGTGCCAGCAGTCTTAGCGGGAGCACCTACAATGAGCAGTTCTTC
TRBJ1-5 13 once TRBV5-1 - CASSLPAEPSQHF TGCGCCAGCAGCTTGCCAGCCGAACCCTCCCAGCATTTT
TRBJ2-5 14 - TRBV4-2 - CASSQAEGGREQYF TGTGCCAGCAGCCAGGCAGAGGGAGGTCGGGAGCAGTACTTC
TRBJ1-5 15 - TRBV28 - CASPPTGVPNQPQHF TGTGCCAGCCCCCCCACTGGCGTTCCCAATCAGCCCCAGCATTTT
TRBJ1-5 14 - TRBV19 - CASSYLRGGQPQHF TGTGCCAGTAGCTACCTCAGGGGTGGGCAGCCCCAGCATTTT
TRBJ1-5 15 - TRBV28 TRBD1 CASSSRTGLNQPQHF TGTGCCAGCAGTTCCCGGACAGGTTTGAATCAGCCCCAGCATTTT
TRBJ2-4 18 - TRBV15 TRBD2 CATSIWGLAGGLENIQYF TGTGCCACCAGCATCTGGGGACTAGCGGGAGGATTGGAGAACATTCAGTACTTC
TRBJ2-7 12 - TRBV28 - CASSSQIYEQYF TGTGCCAGCAGTAGTCAGATATACGAGCAGTACTTC
TRBJ2-7 15 once TRBV19 TRBD2 CASSSRTSVVYEQYF TGTGCCAGTAGCTCTCGGACTAGCGTTGTCTACGAGCAGTACTTC
TRBJ2-7 13 - TRBV25-1 TRBD1 CASSEPDRVEQYF TGTGCCAGCAGTGAGCCCGACAGGGTCGAGCAGTACTTC